This T cell receptor (beta chain) was identified during a study of regulatory T cells in long-lasting Graves disease. Study-wide results and caveats: Gene preferences differed: TRBV28, TRBJ1-2, TRBJ2-5 in persistent cases.

Time point specified: newly diagnosed GD, antithyroid drugs for less than 3 months. Following extraction of RNA from PBMCs, that RNA was used to make the TCR library. There are a few counts of this clonotype. Antigen: not known. Germline V gene lookup returns CDR1 DFQATT and CDR2 SNEGSKA (reference sequence). The junction had 16 bases not matched to a gene; V was cut back by 6 bases and J by 7 bases. This CDR3 contains 16 residues. In building TCR beta libraries, iRepertoire HTBI primers were used together with Arm-PCR of CDR3 regions. TCRdb re-analysed the multiplex PCR reads in MiXCR, keeping a single row per CDR3 protein. This table has more than 400,000 distinct CDR3 sequences, 16% appearing once. This sample was shared with a second study, whose subject was T cells in Graves' hyperthyroidism and ophthalmopathy. That study adds: If no ophthalmopathy progression occurred within 18 months, Graves' hyperthyroidism was stable. First-round RT-PCR with HTBI primers amplified the TCR CDR3 region.

This sequence joins TRBV20-1 and TRBJ1-5, with TRBD1 identical over 9 bases. The TCR sequence derives from a woman in her twenties or thirties with Graves disease. Source: peripheral blood mononuclear cells (PBMCs), taken at new diagnosis, from a patient treated with antithyroid drugs. CDR3 sequence reads: CSAQLEQGAGDQPQHF. The DNA of the CDR3 is TGCAGTGCCCAACTCGAACAGGGGGCAGGGGACCAGCCCCAGCATTTT.